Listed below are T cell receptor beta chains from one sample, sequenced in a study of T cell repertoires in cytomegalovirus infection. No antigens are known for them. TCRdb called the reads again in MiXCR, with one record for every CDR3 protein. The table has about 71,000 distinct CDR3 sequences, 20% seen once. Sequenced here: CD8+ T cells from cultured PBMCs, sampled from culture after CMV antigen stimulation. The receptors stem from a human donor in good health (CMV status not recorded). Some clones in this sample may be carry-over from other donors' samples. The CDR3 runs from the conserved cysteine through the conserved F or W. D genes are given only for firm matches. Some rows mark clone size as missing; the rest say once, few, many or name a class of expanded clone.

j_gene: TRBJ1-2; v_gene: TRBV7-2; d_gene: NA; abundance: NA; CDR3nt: TGTGCCAGCAGCTTAGTTCCGGGTTCTCCTAACTATGGCTACACCTTC; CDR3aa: CASSLVPGSPNYGYTF
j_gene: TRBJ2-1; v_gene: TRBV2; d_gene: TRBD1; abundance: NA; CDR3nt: TGTGCCAGCAGTGAGGACAGGTCATTCCGTCAAGGGAATGAGCAGTTCTTC; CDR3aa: CASSEDRSFRQGNEQFF
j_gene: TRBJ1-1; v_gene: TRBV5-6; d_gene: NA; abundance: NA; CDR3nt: TGTGCCAGCAGCCCCCCCCGGGGGAACACTGAAGCTTTCTTT; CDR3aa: CASSPPRGNTEAFF
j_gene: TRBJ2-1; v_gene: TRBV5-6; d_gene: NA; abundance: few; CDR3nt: TGTGCCAGCAGCCGACTAGGGGGGGATGAGCAGTTCTTC; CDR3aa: CASSRLGGDEQFF
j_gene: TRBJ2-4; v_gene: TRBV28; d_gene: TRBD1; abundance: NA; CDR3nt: TGTGCCAGCGGACAGGGGCTAGCCAAAAACATTCAGTACTTC; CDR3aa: CASGQGLAKNIQYF
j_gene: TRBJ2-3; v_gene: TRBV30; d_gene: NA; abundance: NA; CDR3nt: TGTGCCTGGAATTCCGGGGGCAACACAGATACGCAGTATTTT; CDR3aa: CAWNSGGNTDTQYF
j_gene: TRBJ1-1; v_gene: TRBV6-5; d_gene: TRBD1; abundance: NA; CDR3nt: TGTGCCAGCAGTTACACAGGGGGCAACACTGAAGCTTTCTTT; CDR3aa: CASSYTGGNTEAFF
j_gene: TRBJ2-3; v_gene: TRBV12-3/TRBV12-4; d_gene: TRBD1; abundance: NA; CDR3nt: TGTGCCAGCAGTTGGGGGACAGAGACGCAGTATTTT; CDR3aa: CASSWGTETQYF
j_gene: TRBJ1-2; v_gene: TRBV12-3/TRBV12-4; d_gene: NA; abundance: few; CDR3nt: TGTGCCAGCTCCCCGGGGACAAGTCGTGGCTACACCTTC; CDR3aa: CASSPGTSRGYTF
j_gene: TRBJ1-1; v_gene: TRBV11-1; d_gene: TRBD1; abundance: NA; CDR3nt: TGTGCCAGCAGCATTTACGGCTCCCGGGACAGGGGAAGGGGAACTGAAGCTTTCTTT; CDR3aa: CASSIYGSRDRGRGTEAFF
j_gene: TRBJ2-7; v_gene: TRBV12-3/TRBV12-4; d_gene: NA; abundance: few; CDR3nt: TGTGCCAGCAGTTTAACAGGGCCGGCCTACGAGCAGTACTTC; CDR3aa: CASSLTGPAYEQYF
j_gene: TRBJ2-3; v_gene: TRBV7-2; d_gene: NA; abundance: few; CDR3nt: TGTGCCAGCAGCTTAAACCCCCTACGAGTTAGCACAGATACGCAGTATTTT; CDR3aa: CASSLNPLRVSTDTQYF
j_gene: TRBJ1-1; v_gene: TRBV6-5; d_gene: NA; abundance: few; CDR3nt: TGTGCCAGCAGTTACTCATACGGCCCGCAAGCTTTCTTT; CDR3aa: CASSYSYGPQAFF
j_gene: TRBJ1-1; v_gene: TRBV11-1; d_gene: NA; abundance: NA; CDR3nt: TGTGCCAGCAGTTACGACCGGGGGGGGATGAACACTGAAGCTTTCTTT; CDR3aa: CASSYDRGGMNTEAFF
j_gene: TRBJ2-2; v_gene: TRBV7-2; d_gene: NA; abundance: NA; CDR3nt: TGTGCCAGCAGCCCGGGACTCCCTCCCGGGGAGCTGTTTTTT; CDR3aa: CASSPGLPPGELFF
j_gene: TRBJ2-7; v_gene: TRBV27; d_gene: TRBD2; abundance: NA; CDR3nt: TGTGCCAGCAGTTTATGGGGAGGGGAACAGCCCCGTCACGAGCAGTACTTC; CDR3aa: CASSLWGGEQPRHEQYF
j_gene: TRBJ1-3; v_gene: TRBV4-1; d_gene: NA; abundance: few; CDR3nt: TGCGCCAGCAGCCAAGAACGAGTTTCTGGAAACACCATATATTTT; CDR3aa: CASSQERVSGNTIYF
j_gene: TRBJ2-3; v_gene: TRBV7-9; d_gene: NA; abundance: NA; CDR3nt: TGTGCCAGCAGCTTAGTGCAAGGAACAGATACGCAGTATTTT; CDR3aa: CASSLVQGTDTQYF
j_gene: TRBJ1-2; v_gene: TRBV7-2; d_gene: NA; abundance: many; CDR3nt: TGTGCCAGCAGCTTTACAGGGCAGCCCTATGGCTACACCTTC; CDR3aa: CASSFTGQPYGYTF
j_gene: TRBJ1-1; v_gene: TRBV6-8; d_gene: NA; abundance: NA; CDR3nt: TGTGCCAGCAGGCTTACAGGGCAGACTGAAGCTTTCTTT; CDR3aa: CASRLTGQTEAFF
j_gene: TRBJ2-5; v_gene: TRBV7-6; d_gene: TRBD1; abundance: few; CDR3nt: TGTGCCAGCAGCTCGGGGGACAGGTCGAGAGAGACCCAGTACTTC; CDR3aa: CASSSGDRSRETQYF
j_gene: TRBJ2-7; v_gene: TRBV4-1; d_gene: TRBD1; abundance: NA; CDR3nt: TGCGCCAGCAGCCAAGCCTTTAGGGGGCTAAGCGAGCAGTACTTC; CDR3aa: CASSQAFRGLSEQYF
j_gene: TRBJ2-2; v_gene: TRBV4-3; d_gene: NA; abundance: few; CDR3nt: TGCGCCAGCAGCCAAGGCCGTACGCATCACACCGGGGAGCTGTTTTTT; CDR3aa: CASSQGRTHHTGELFF
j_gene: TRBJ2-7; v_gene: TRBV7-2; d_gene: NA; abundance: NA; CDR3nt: TGTGCCAGCAGCTTAGGTTGGCAAGAGCAGTACTTC; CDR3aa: CASSLGWQEQYF
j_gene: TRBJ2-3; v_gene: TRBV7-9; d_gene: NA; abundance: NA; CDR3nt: TGTGCCAGCAGCGCCTTCAGGGCGGGGCAAACTGAGGATACGCAGTATTTT; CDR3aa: CASSAFRAGQTEDTQYF
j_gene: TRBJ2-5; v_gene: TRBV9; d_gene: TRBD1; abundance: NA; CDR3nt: TGTGCCAGCAGCGTGGGACAGGGAGTGGTTGAGACCCAGTACTTC; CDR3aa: CASSVGQGVVETQYF
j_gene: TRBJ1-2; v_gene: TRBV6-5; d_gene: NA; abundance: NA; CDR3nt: TGTGCCAGCAGTTACTCGGAAGACTATGGCTACACCTTC; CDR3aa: CASSYSEDYGYTF
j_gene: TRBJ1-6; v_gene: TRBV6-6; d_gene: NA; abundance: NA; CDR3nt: TGTGCCAGCAGTTCGAGGGGAATTAATTCACCCCTCCACTTT; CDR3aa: CASSSRGINSPLHF
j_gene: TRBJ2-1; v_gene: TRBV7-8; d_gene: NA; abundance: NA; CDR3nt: TGTGCCAGCAGCTTAGCGGGGGCAGTTTCCTACAATGAGCAGTTCTTC; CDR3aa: CASSLAGAVSYNEQFF
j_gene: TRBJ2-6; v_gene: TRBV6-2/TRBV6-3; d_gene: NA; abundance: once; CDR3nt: TGTGCCAGCAGTTTCCTCGGGACTCCCAGTTCTGGGGCCAACGTCCTGACTTTC; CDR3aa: CASSFLGTPSSGANVLTF
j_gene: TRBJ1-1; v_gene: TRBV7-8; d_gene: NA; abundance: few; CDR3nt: TGTGCCAGCAGCCCGGATTCCACTGAAGCTTTCTTT; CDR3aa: CASSPDSTEAFF
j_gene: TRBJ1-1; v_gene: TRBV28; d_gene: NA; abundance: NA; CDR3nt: TGTGCCAGCAGGCCAGCCCGGGAGTTGAACACTGAAGCTTTCTTT; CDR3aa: CASRPARELNTEAFF
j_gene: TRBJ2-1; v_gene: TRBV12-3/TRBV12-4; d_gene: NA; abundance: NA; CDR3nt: TGTGCCAGCAGTTTACGCAGAATCAATGAGCAGTTCTTC; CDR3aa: CASSLRRINEQFF
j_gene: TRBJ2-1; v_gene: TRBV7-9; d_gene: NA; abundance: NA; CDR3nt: TGTGCCAGCAGGACGGAAAATGAGCAGTTCTTC; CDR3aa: CASRTENEQFF
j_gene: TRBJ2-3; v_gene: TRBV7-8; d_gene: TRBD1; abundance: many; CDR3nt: TGTGCCAGCAGCTTAATTATCGTCCAGGGACAGATCACAGATACGCAGTATTTT; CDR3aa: CASSLIIVQGQITDTQYF
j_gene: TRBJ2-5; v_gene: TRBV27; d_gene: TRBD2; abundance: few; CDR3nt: TGTGCCAGCAGTCCATGGACTAGCGGGGAAGGAGAGACCCAGTACTTC; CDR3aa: CASSPWTSGEGETQYF
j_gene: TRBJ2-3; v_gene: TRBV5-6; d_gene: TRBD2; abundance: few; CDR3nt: TGTGCCAGCAGCCGTAGCGGGGGGGCGACAGATACGCAGTATTTT; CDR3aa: CASSRSGGATDTQYF
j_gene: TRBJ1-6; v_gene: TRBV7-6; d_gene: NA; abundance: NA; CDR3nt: TGTGCCAGCAGCCCCCGGGACAACCGCTCCTATAATTCACCCCTCCACTTT; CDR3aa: CASSPRDNRSYNSPLHF
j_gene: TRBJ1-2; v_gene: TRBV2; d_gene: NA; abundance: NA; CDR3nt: TGTGCCAGCATCGGGACGGGACTTAGTGTTGATGGCTACACCTTC; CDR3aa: CASIGTGLSVDGYTF
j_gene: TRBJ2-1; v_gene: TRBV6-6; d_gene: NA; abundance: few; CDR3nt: TGTGCCAGCAGTTACTCTGTGGGGAGCTCCTACAATGAGCAGTTCTTC; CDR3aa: CASSYSVGSSYNEQFF
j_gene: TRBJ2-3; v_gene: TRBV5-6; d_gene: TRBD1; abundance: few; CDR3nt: TGTGCCAGCAGCTGGGCACAGGGGATACTCACAGATACGCAGTATTTT; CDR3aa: CASSWAQGILTDTQYF
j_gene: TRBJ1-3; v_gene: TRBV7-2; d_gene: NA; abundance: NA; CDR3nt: TGTGCCAGCAGCTCGGAGTTACCTGGAAACACCATATATTTT; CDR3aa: CASSSELPGNTIYF
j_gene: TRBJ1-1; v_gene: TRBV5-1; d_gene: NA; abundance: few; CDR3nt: TGCGCCAGCAGCTGGAATAGTGAGGCTGAAGCTTTCTTT; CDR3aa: CASSWNSEAEAFF
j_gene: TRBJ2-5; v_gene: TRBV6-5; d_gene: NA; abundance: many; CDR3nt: TGTGCCAGCAGTTACCAGGGCCCTGCGGAGACCCAGTACTTC; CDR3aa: CASSYQGPAETQYF
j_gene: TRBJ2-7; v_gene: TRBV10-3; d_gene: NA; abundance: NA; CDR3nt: TGTGCCATCAGTGGTGCGTCGGATTACGAGCAGTACTTC; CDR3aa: CAISGASDYEQYF
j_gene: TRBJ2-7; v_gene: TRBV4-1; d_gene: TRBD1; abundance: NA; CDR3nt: TGCGCCAGCAGCCAAGACCCAGGGGGCGAGGTTCACGAGCAGTACTTC; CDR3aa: CASSQDPGGEVHEQYF
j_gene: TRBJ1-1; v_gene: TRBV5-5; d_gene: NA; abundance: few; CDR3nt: TGTGCCAGCAGCTTGGTTGTCAGAGGCACTGAAGCTTTCTTT; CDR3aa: CASSLVVRGTEAFF
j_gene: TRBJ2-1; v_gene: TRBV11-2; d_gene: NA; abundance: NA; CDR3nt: TGTGCCAGCAGCTTAAGGTTGGCGGGGTTGGACAATGAGCAGTTCTTC; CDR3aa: CASSLRLAGLDNEQFF
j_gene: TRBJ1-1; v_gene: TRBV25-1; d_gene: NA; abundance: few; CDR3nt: TGTGCCAGCAGTGAAAACACTGAAGCTTTCTTT; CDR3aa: CASSENTEAFF
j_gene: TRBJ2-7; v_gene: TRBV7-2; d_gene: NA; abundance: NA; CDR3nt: TGTGCCAGCAGCTTAGGGGGCCGTAGCTCCTACGAGCAGTACTTC; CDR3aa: CASSLGGRSSYEQYF
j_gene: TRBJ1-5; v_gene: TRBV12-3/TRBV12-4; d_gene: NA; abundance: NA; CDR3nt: TGTGCCAGCAGTTTTGAGTTTGAGAGGCCTTATAGCAATCAGCCCCAGCATTTT; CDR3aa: CASSFEFERPYSNQPQHF